The 15 T cell receptor beta chains below all came from one sample that was sequenced in a study of T-cell reconstitution after alpha-beta-depleted transplantation in children. The TCRbeta library incorporated unique molecular identifiers. TCRdb called the PCR reads again in MiXCR, with one record for every CDR3 protein. The sample lists 70,000 or so distinct CDR3 sequences; around 9.9% were seen once. The sequenced sample was PBMCs, obtained before TCRalphabeta/CD19-depleted stem cell transplant. These receptors came from a boy aged 5-17 years with acute myeloid leukemia, due to receive a stem cell transplant.

This clonotype was seen ten or more times. The gene calls are TRBV12-3 or TRBV12-4 and TRBJ1-1; D remains unclear. Between the trimmed V and J ends, which lost 7 bases and 4 bases, there was a span of 16 bases. The CDR3 contains 14 residues. CDR3 protein: CASTRSGVATEAFF. DNA of the CDR3: TGTGCCAGCACCCGAAGTGGGGTAGCCACTGAAGCTTTCTTT.

The table lists this clonotype with many counts. The chain links TRBV2 to TRBJ2-7, with 9 bases matching TRBD1. The V gene end was trimmed by 8 bases and the J gene end by 3 bases; junction bases not matched to a gene: 5. This CDR3 has 13 residues. The germline gives CDR1 SNHLY, CDR2 FYNNEI. As DNA, the CDR3 is TGTGCCAGCCAGACAGGGGGAGGCTACGAGCAGTACGTC. Translating it yields CASQTGGGYEQYV.

This clonotype occurred many times. The rearrangement uses TRBV4-1 and TRBJ2-5, with D possibly called TRBD1 or TRBD2 (5 bases each). Per the germline V gene, CDR1 is MGHRA and CDR2 is YSYEKL. The ends were cut back, 4 bases at V and 4 bases at J, with 25 bases in the middle. The CDR3 has 18 amino acids. Written as DNA, the CDR3 is TGCGCCAGCAGCCCCAAGGGGACCGCTTTGGACGATGTAGAGACCCAGTACTTC. Residues: CASSPKGTALDDVETQYF.

There are many counts of this clonotype. The chain couples TRBV7-3 to TRBJ2-1; no firm D call. CDR1 and CDR2 (germline): SGHTA, FQGTGA. The CDR3 is made up of 16 amino acids. Between the trimmed V and J ends, which lost 0 bases and 0 bases, there was a span of 9 bases. Written as DNA, the CDR3 is TGTGCCAGCAGCTTAACGTGGCAAAGCTCCTACAATGAGCAGTTCTTC. It encodes CASSLTWQSSYNEQFF.

CDR3 amino acids: CASRNLQRGTNSPLHF. CDR3 coding DNA: TGTGCCAGCAGAAACCTTCAGAGGGGAACTAATTCACCCCTCCACTTT. The chain uses TRBV6-5 and TRBJ1-6; possibly TRBD1 for D (5 bases). CDR3 size: 16 residues. Trimming pared 6 bases from V and 6 bases from J, leaving 18 bases between. From germline, CDR1 is MNHEY and CDR2 SVGAGI.

There are many counts of this clonotype. CDR3 sequence: CASSQDPGNKNIQYF. The DNA of the CDR3 is TGTGCCAGCAGCCAAGATCCAGGGAACAAAAACATTCAGTACTTC. J is TRBJ2-4 and V is TRBV3-1; possibly TRBD1 for D (5 bases). Trimming removed 0 bases from V and 3 bases from J, with 9 bases in between. This CDR3 has 15 amino acids. Germline CDR1 reads LGHDT; CDR2 reads YNNKEL (reference sequence).

This clonotype was observed many times. The CDR3 region is CASTTNGLNRDPNTGELFF. The CDR3 DNA reads as TGTGCCAGCACCACCAACGGTCTCAACAGGGACCCTAACACCGGGGAGCTGTTTTTT. V and J are TRBV11-1 and TRBJ2-2; TRBD1 might be the D (6 bases). The CDR3 is 19 amino acids. Trimming stripped 7 bases from V and 2 bases from J, with 26 bases between. Germline V CDR1 and CDR2: SGHAT, FQDESV (reference sequence).

This clonotype was seen at least ten times. This chain connects TRBV7-2 to TRBJ2-5; D not certain. The CDR3 runs to 14 residues. V dropped 4 bases and J dropped 2 bases, with 11 bases sitting between them. The germline V gene encodes CDR1 SGHTA and CDR2 FQGNSA. The CDR3 coding sequence is TGTGCCAGCAGCTCCCAGCTCGGTCAAGAGACCCAGTACTTC. This translates into CASSSQLGQETQYF.

This clonotype was recorded at least ten times. The DNA is left out, because the CDR3 cannot be placed on it with certainty; the CDR3 is given as TCRdb lists it. The chain has TRBV14 and TRBJ2-7. A total of 14 residues make up the CDR3, ends included. In germline, CDR1 is SGHDN, CDR2 FVKESK. The CDR3 loop is CASSLTFGSEEQYF.

This clonotype was detected ten times or more. The chain joins TRBV6-5 to TRBJ2-3; 10 bases align to TRBD2. The germline V gene has CDR1 MNHEY and CDR2 SVGAGI. V lost 5 bases, J lost 2 bases, and 4 bases stayed unmatched. The CDR3 sequence is 15 residues long. CDR3 region: CASSLLAGLTDTQYF. As DNA, the CDR3 is TGTGCCAGCAGTCTACTAGCGGGGCTCACAGATACGCAGTATTTT.

This clonotype was seen at least ten times. The rearrangement uses TRBV5-1 and TRBJ2-3; D remains unclear. The CDR3 length is 14 residues. V lost 0 bases to trimming and J lost 1 base, with 6 bases between them. The V gene's germline CDR1 is SGHRS and CDR2 YFSETQ. The CDR3 DNA is TGCGCCAGCAGCTTGGGCGGACGCACAGATACGCAGTATTTT. It translates to CASSLGGRTDTQYF. Full variable domain (rest looked up from reference TRBV5-1 and TRBJ2-3): KAGVTQTPRYLIKTRGQQVTLSCSPISGHRSVSWYQQTPGQGLQFLFEYFSETQRNKGNFPGRFSGRQFSNSRSEMNVSTLELGDSALYLCASSLGGRTDTQYFGPGTRLTVL.

This clonotype was seen repeatedly, ten times or more. This chain links TRBV20-1 with TRBJ2-7; D is undetermined. The length of the CDR3 is 14 residues. The germline gives CDR1 DFQATT, CDR2 SNEGSKA (reference sequence). V was shortened by 0 bases and J by 3 bases, with 12 bases between the two germline ends. The CDR3 reads CSARERVGFYEQYV. Here the CDR3 DNA reads TGCAGTGCTAGAGAAAGAGTTGGATTCTACGAGCAGTACGTC.

The table lists this clonotype with many counts. J is TRBJ2-5 and V is TRBV20-1; D unclear. Trimming cost V 0 bases and J 2 bases, with 7 bases left between them. The germline CDR1 and CDR2 sequences are DFQATT and SNEGSKA (reference sequence). CDR3 length: 13 amino acids. The CDR3: CSARDGIQETQYF. The CDR3, as DNA: TGCAGTGCTAGAGATGGAATTCAAGAGACCCAGTACTTC.

This clonotype was detected many times. The chain recombines TRBV5-1 with TRBJ2-7; maybe TRBD1 (6 bases). The V end was cut by 5 bases, the J end by 5 bases, with 14 bases between. The CDR3 runs to 13 residues. Germline CDR1 SGHRS, CDR2 YFSETQ. CDR3: CASRVTGNHEQYF. In DNA form, the CDR3 reads TGCGCCAGCAGAGTCACAGGGAATCACGAGCAGTACTTC.

This clonotype came up many times. The gene calls are TRBV24-1 and TRBJ2-2; 11 bases map to TRBD2. The CDR3 runs 15 residues. The V gene end was trimmed by 7 bases and the J gene end by 4 bases; junction bases not matched to a gene: 4. Looked up from germline, CDR1 is KGHDR and CDR2 is SFDVKD. The CDR3 DNA reads as TGTGCCACCAGGGGGACTAGCGGTCGCACCGGGGAGCTGTTTTTT. The encoded protein is CATRGTSGRTGELFF.